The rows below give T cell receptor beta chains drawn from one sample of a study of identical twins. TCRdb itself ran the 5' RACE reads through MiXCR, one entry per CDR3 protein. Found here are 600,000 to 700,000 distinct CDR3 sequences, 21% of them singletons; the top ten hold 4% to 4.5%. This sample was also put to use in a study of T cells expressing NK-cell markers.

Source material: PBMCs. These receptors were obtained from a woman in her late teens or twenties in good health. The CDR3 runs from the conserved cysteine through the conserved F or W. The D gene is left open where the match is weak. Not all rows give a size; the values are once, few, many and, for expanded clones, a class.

CDR3nt: TGTGCCAGCAGCCTACTTACTCGGCAGGGGGACACTGAAGCTTTCTTT
CDR3aa: CASSLLTRQGDTEAFF
len: 16
d_gene: TRBD1
j_gene: TRBJ1-1
abundance: many
v_gene: TRBV7-2

CDR3nt: TGTGCCAGCAGCCTAGGGACAGCCTACTATGGCTACACCTTC
CDR3aa: CASSLGTAYYGYTF
len: 14
d_gene: TRBD1
j_gene: TRBJ1-2
abundance: NA
v_gene: TRBV12-3/TRBV12-4

CDR3nt: TGTGCCAGTAGTGTCTCTGTGGAGGGACCGAGGTCTGATACGCAGTATTTT
CDR3aa: CASSVSVEGPRSDTQYF
len: 17
d_gene: NA
j_gene: TRBJ2-3
abundance: NA
v_gene: TRBV19

CDR3nt: TGTGCCAGCAACCCCGACAGGGGTCCCGAGCAGTACTTC
CDR3aa: CASNPDRGPEQYF
len: 13
d_gene: TRBD1
j_gene: TRBJ2-7
abundance: NA
v_gene: TRBV7-2

CDR3nt: TGTGCCACCAGCACCGGGAGGGGCTCTGGGGCCAACGTCCTGACTTTC
CDR3aa: CATSTGRGSGANVLTF
len: 16
d_gene: TRBD2
j_gene: TRBJ2-6
abundance: NA
v_gene: TRBV15

CDR3nt: TGTGCCACAAGCCCTGGGTACCAAGAGACCCAGTACTTC
CDR3aa: CATSPGYQETQYF
len: 13
d_gene: NA
j_gene: TRBJ2-5
abundance: many
v_gene: TRBV15

CDR3nt: TGTGCCAGCAGCTTGGAACCAACCGCGTTTGAGCAGTTCTTC
CDR3aa: CASSLEPTAFEQFF
len: 14
d_gene: NA
j_gene: TRBJ2-1
abundance: NA
v_gene: TRBV5-5

CDR3nt: TGTGCCAGCACCTATCCTTATACAGGGAAAGAGACCCAGTACTTC
CDR3aa: CASTYPYTGKETQYF
len: 15
d_gene: NA
j_gene: TRBJ2-5
abundance: many
v_gene: TRBV12-3/TRBV12-4

CDR3nt: TGTGCCAGCAGTTTTTTAGGGGGCGGGATAGGTGAGACCCAGTACTTC
CDR3aa: CASSFLGGGIGETQYF
len: 16
d_gene: NA
j_gene: TRBJ2-5
abundance: NA
v_gene: TRBV27

CDR3nt: TGCGCCAGCAGCTTGGATACTAGCGGGGGGAGGACAGATACGCAGTATTTT
CDR3aa: CASSLDTSGGRTDTQYF
len: 17
d_gene: TRBD2
j_gene: TRBJ2-3
abundance: many
v_gene: TRBV5-1

CDR3nt: TGTGCCAGCAGCGCACTCCCTTTACCGGGAGGGAACCCGAACGAGCAGTACTTC
CDR3aa: CASSALPLPGGNPNEQYF
len: 18
d_gene: TRBD2
j_gene: TRBJ2-7
abundance: few
v_gene: TRBV9

CDR3nt: TGCGCCAGCAGCGTGGTAGCTGTCCAAGAGACCCAGTACTTC
CDR3aa: CASSVVAVQETQYF
len: 14
d_gene: NA
j_gene: TRBJ2-5
abundance: NA
v_gene: TRBV5-1

CDR3nt: TGCAGTGTGTCAGGGAGCAATGAGCAGTTCTTC
CDR3aa: CSVSGSNEQFF
len: 11
d_gene: NA
j_gene: TRBJ2-1
abundance: few
v_gene: TRBV20-1

CDR3nt: TGTGCCAGCAGCCCCGATTTAGCGGGAGTCCATGAGCAGTTCTTC
CDR3aa: CASSPDLAGVHEQFF
len: 15
d_gene: TRBD2
j_gene: TRBJ2-1
abundance: NA
v_gene: TRBV7-9

CDR3nt: TGTGCCAGCAGCCCACAGGGACCGAACACTGAAGCTTTCTTT
CDR3aa: CASSPQGPNTEAFF
len: 14
d_gene: NA
j_gene: TRBJ1-1
abundance: NA
v_gene: TRBV6-1

CDR3nt: TGTGCCAGCAGTTTGGGACAGCCTACCTACAATGAGCAGTTCTTC
CDR3aa: CASSLGQPTYNEQFF
len: 15
d_gene: TRBD1
j_gene: TRBJ2-1
abundance: many
v_gene: TRBV27

CDR3nt: TGTGCCAGCGGGGGCAGCGCAGAAAATTCACCCCTCCACTTT
CDR3aa: CASGGSAENSPLHF
len: 14
d_gene: NA
j_gene: TRBJ1-6
abundance: NA
v_gene: TRBV12-3/TRBV12-4

CDR3nt: TGTGCCAGCAGTTACGGGCAGGTGATCAATCCCCAGCATTTT
CDR3aa: CASSYGQVINPQHF
len: 14
d_gene: NA
j_gene: TRBJ1-5
abundance: NA
v_gene: TRBV6-5

CDR3nt: TGTGCCAGCAGCTTTGACAGGGGGTACGATACGCAGTATTTT
CDR3aa: CASSFDRGYDTQYF
len: 14
d_gene: TRBD1
j_gene: TRBJ2-3
abundance: few
v_gene: TRBV7-2

CDR3nt: TGCGCCAGCAGCCAAGTGGGAACCGACGAGCAGTACTTC
CDR3aa: CASSQVGTDEQYF
len: 13
d_gene: NA
j_gene: TRBJ2-7
abundance: NA
v_gene: TRBV4-3

CDR3nt: TGTGCCAGCAGCTTAATTCCAGGGGGGTCGAAGACCCAGTACTTC
CDR3aa: CASSLIPGGSKTQYF
len: 15
d_gene: NA
j_gene: TRBJ2-5
abundance: NA
v_gene: TRBV7-2

CDR3nt: TGTGCTAGTGGTCCACCCGGGACAGGTGTATTGAACACTGAAGCTTTCTTT
CDR3aa: CASGPPGTGVLNTEAFF
len: 17
d_gene: TRBD1
j_gene: TRBJ1-1
abundance: many
v_gene: TRBV12-5

CDR3nt: TGTGCCAGCACCCCTTCGACTAGCGACGCGCAGTATTTT
CDR3aa: CASTPSTSDAQYF
len: 13
d_gene: TRBD2
j_gene: TRBJ2-3
abundance: NA
v_gene: TRBV12-3/TRBV12-4

CDR3nt: TGTGCCAGCAGTTTTATAGCGGAGGAAAGGCGCTATGGCTACACCTTC
CDR3aa: CASSFIAEERRYGYTF
len: 16
d_gene: NA
j_gene: TRBJ1-2
abundance: few
v_gene: TRBV12-3/TRBV12-4

CDR3nt: TGCAGTGCTAGATCCATGCGGACTAAGCGGACGGAGAGCTCCTACGAGCAGTACTTC
CDR3aa: CSARSMRTKRTESSYEQYF
len: 19
d_gene: NA
j_gene: TRBJ2-7
abundance: NA
v_gene: TRBV20-1

CDR3nt: TGCAGCATACCCGCCGGGACAGCGACCTCTGGGGCCAACGTCCTGACTTTC
CDR3aa: CSIPAGTATSGANVLTF
len: 17
d_gene: TRBD1
j_gene: TRBJ2-6
abundance: few
v_gene: TRBV29-1

CDR3nt: TGTGCCAGCTCACCGGGCATACAGAACAACTATGGCTACACCTTC
CDR3aa: CASSPGIQNNYGYTF
len: 15
d_gene: NA
j_gene: TRBJ1-2
abundance: NA
v_gene: TRBV18

CDR3nt: TGCAGTGCTAGAGGGACAGACAACACTGAAGCTTTCTTT
CDR3aa: CSARGTDNTEAFF
len: 13
d_gene: NA
j_gene: TRBJ1-1
abundance: NA
v_gene: TRBV20-1

CDR3nt: TGTGCCATCAGTAATAGCGGGAGGGCCCTCGAGCAGTACTTC
CDR3aa: CAISNSGRALEQYF
len: 14
d_gene: TRBD2
j_gene: TRBJ2-7
abundance: NA
v_gene: TRBV10-3

CDR3nt: TGTGCCAGCAGCGTAGTAGTAGGGAACACCGGGGAGCTGTTTTTT
CDR3aa: CASSVVVGNTGELFF
len: 15
d_gene: NA
j_gene: TRBJ2-2
abundance: few
v_gene: TRBV9

CDR3nt: TGCGCCAGCAGCTATGGGACTAGCGGGAGTGGAGATACGCAGTATTTT
CDR3aa: CASSYGTSGSGDTQYF
len: 16
d_gene: TRBD2
j_gene: TRBJ2-3
abundance: few
v_gene: TRBV5-1

CDR3nt: TGCAGTGCTAGAGATCATCAAGCCTACCAAGAGACCCAGTACTTC
CDR3aa: CSARDHQAYQETQYF
len: 15
d_gene: NA
j_gene: TRBJ2-5
abundance: many
v_gene: TRBV20-1

CDR3nt: TGTGCCAGCGGGGACAGATTACCTTATGGCTACACCTTC
CDR3aa: CASGDRLPYGYTF
len: 13
d_gene: TRBD1
j_gene: TRBJ1-2
abundance: few
v_gene: TRBV12-3/TRBV12-4

CDR3nt: TGTGCCAGCAGCTCCCTGGTGGAGACCCAGTACTTC
CDR3aa: CASSSLVETQYF
len: 12
d_gene: NA
j_gene: TRBJ2-5
abundance: few
v_gene: TRBV11-2

CDR3nt: TGTGCCAGCAGCCTAGCGGCCCAGGAGGAGCTGTTTTTT
CDR3aa: CASSLAAQEELFF
len: 13
d_gene: TRBD2
j_gene: TRBJ2-2
abundance: NA
v_gene: TRBV7-3

CDR3nt: TGTGCCAGCAGCCACCGACTAGCCGGCGATGAGCAGTTCTTC
CDR3aa: CASSHRLAGDEQFF
len: 14
d_gene: TRBD2
j_gene: TRBJ2-1
abundance: few
v_gene: TRBV7-6

CDR3nt: TGCGCCAGCAGCTTTAACAGGGCCAACGAGCAGTACTTC
CDR3aa: CASSFNRANEQYF
len: 13
d_gene: NA
j_gene: TRBJ2-7
abundance: NA
v_gene: TRBV5-1

CDR3nt: TGTGCCTGGAGTGTACTAGTCAACGAGCAGTACTTC
CDR3aa: CAWSVLVNEQYF
len: 12
d_gene: NA
j_gene: TRBJ2-7
abundance: NA
v_gene: TRBV30

CDR3nt: TGTGCCAGCAGCCACAACACCAGGGACACCTTGAACACTGAAGCTTTCTTT
CDR3aa: CASSHNTRDTLNTEAFF
len: 17
d_gene: NA
j_gene: TRBJ1-1
abundance: few
v_gene: TRBV3-1

CDR3nt: TGTGCCATGGGACTAGCGGGAGGAAATGAGCAGTTCTTC
CDR3aa: CAMGLAGGNEQFF
len: 13
d_gene: TRBD2
j_gene: TRBJ2-1
abundance: NA
v_gene: TRBV10-3

CDR3nt: TGTGCCAGCTCACCAGCGGACGGTCGTATTAGCTCCTACGAGCAGTACTTC
CDR3aa: CASSPADGRISSYEQYF
len: 17
d_gene: NA
j_gene: TRBJ2-7
abundance: NA
v_gene: TRBV18

CDR3nt: TGCAGTGCTGTGGACAGGGAAGAGGGGGATGAGCAGTTCTTC
CDR3aa: CSAVDREEGDEQFF
len: 14
d_gene: TRBD1
j_gene: TRBJ2-1
abundance: many
v_gene: TRBV20-1

CDR3nt: TGCAGTGCTAGACTTCGTGGAGCGGGGGCCCAGAGTTGGCAGTATTTT
CDR3aa: CSARLRGAGAQSWQYF
len: 16
d_gene: TRBD2
j_gene: TRBJ2-3
abundance: NA
v_gene: TRBV20-1

CDR3nt: TGCGCCAGCAGTGACGCTCGACGGATCTATGGCTACACCTTC
CDR3aa: CASSDARRIYGYTF
len: 14
d_gene: NA
j_gene: TRBJ1-2
abundance: many
v_gene: TRBV10-2

CDR3nt: TGCAGTGCTAGCGGGAGGGCCGTGTCCTACAATGAGCAGTTCTTC
CDR3aa: CSASGRAVSYNEQFF
len: 15
d_gene: TRBD2
j_gene: TRBJ2-1
abundance: NA
v_gene: TRBV20-1

CDR3nt: TGCAGTGCTAGTCACCAGGGGGGAGAGACCCAGTACTTC
CDR3aa: CSASHQGGETQYF
len: 13
d_gene: NA
j_gene: TRBJ2-5
abundance: few
v_gene: TRBV20-1

CDR3nt: TGTGCCACCAGCTCCAGGACTAGCGGGTACAATGAGCAGTTCTTC
CDR3aa: CATSSRTSGYNEQFF
len: 15
d_gene: TRBD2
j_gene: TRBJ2-1
abundance: few
v_gene: TRBV15

CDR3nt: TGCAGCGTTGAAAGACTAGTCGGTGAGCAGTTCTTC
CDR3aa: CSVERLVGEQFF
len: 12
d_gene: NA
j_gene: TRBJ2-1
abundance: few
v_gene: TRBV29-1

CDR3nt: TGCGCCAGCAGCCAATGGGCAGGGACCCCCTCACCCCTCCACTTT
CDR3aa: CASSQWAGTPSPLHF
len: 15
d_gene: NA
j_gene: TRBJ1-6
abundance: NA
v_gene: TRBV4-1

CDR3nt: TGCGCCAGCAGCTTGGCCGGGACTGGCGGCGCAGATACGCAGTATTTT
CDR3aa: CASSLAGTGGADTQYF
len: 16
d_gene: NA
j_gene: TRBJ2-3
abundance: NA
v_gene: TRBV5-1

CDR3nt: TGTGCCACCAGCGGCGACGGGGAGGGTTCAACTAATGAAAAACTGTTTTTT
CDR3aa: CATSGDGEGSTNEKLFF
len: 17
d_gene: NA
j_gene: TRBJ1-4
abundance: few
v_gene: TRBV15

CDR3nt: TGTGCCAGCAGTTACTCGAATGTGAGGACAGATACGCAGTATTTT
CDR3aa: CASSYSNVRTDTQYF
len: 15
d_gene: NA
j_gene: TRBJ2-3
abundance: few
v_gene: TRBV6-5

CDR3nt: TGTGCCAGTAAGATGGCAGCCTATTCTGGGGCCAACGTCCTGACTTTC
CDR3aa: CASKMAAYSGANVLTF
len: 16
d_gene: NA
j_gene: TRBJ2-6
abundance: NA
v_gene: TRBV19

CDR3nt: TGTGCCAGCAGCTTGTGGGGGGCCAATGAGCAGTTCTTC
CDR3aa: CASSLWGANEQFF
len: 13
d_gene: NA
j_gene: TRBJ2-1
abundance: few
v_gene: TRBV5-6

CDR3nt: TGTGCCAGCAGCCCCGGGACCCTTACCTACGAGCAGTACTTC
CDR3aa: CASSPGTLTYEQYF
len: 14
d_gene: NA
j_gene: TRBJ2-7
abundance: few
v_gene: TRBV7-9

CDR3nt: TGCGCCAGCAGCCAAGGAGGGATGAGGGACCAGTACTTC
CDR3aa: CASSQGGMRDQYF
len: 13
d_gene: NA
j_gene: TRBJ2-5
abundance: NA
v_gene: TRBV4-3

CDR3nt: TGTGCCATCAGTGAGGGGTCCGGGGAGCTGTTTTTT
CDR3aa: CAISEGSGELFF
len: 12
d_gene: NA
j_gene: TRBJ2-2
abundance: NA
v_gene: TRBV10-3